The 13 T cell receptor beta chains below all came from one sample that was sequenced in a study of blood T cells in healthy people across ages. Primers used in a second PCR of about 6 to 11 cycles were a sample-barcoded 5' primer and a J-beta primer mix. Each CDR3 protein is one row after TCRdb ran MiXCR on the 5' RACE reads. The data contain about 780,000 distinct CDR3 sequences, around 45% of them singletons. Material: blood. All receptors come from a man older than 75 in good health.

This clonotype was detected only a few times. This sequence joins TRBV10-3 and TRBJ2-4; 9 bases line up with TRBD2. The CDR3 covers 15 residues. With 5 bases clipped from V and 13 bases from J, the junction kept 15 bases outside the gene matches. Germline CDR1 and CDR2: ENHRY and SYGVKD. In nucleotides, the CDR3 is TGTGCCATCAGTAGCTCCGTATTAGCGGGAGATATGCAGTACTTC. It translates to CAISSSVLAGDMQYF.

This clonotype was counted between two and nine times. The chain recombines TRBV7-8 with TRBJ2-7; D call uncertain. The CDR3 contains 17 residues. Germline CDR1 and CDR2: SGHVS and FQNEAQ. V was shortened by 1 base and J by 0 bases, with 16 bases between the two germline ends. CDR3 nucleotides: TGTGCCAGCAGCTTAGAGCGAGCGCGGCCGTTCTCCTACGAGCAGTACTTC. Translating gives CASSLERARPFSYEQYF.

The J gene is TRBJ2-1, the V gene TRBV13, with unresolved D. The length of the CDR3 is 13 residues. V lost 5 bases and J 4 bases, leaving 9 bases between the germline ends. The V gene's germline CDR1 is PRHDT and CDR2 FYEKMQ (reference sequence). The CDR3 nucleotides read TGTGCCAGCAGCAACCTTACGTACAATGAGCAGTTCTTC. Its translation: CASSNLTYNEQFF.

The chain links TRBV29-1 to TRBJ2-1; 8 positions match TRBD1. V trimming: 6 bases; J trimming: 7 bases; junction bases outside the gene matches: 8. From germline, CDR1 is SQVTM and CDR2 ANQGSEA. The CDR3 is 13 amino acids. This CDR3 is CSVRGTGVNEQFF. Written as DNA, the CDR3 is TGCAGCGTCCGCGGGACAGGTGTTAATGAGCAGTTCTTC.

This chain links TRBV19 with TRBJ2-1; 7 bases align to TRBD1. The J call may not be correct, given that the DNA end is closer to TRBJ2-7. The CDR3 has 14 residues. CDR1 and CDR2 (germline): LNHDA, SQIVND (reference sequence). The CDR3 spells CASKGAFDYNEQYF. The DNA for the CDR3 is TGTGCCAGTAAGGGGGCTTTCGACTACAATGAGCAGTACTTC.

This chain uses TRBV20-1 with TRBJ1-2; the D gene is possibly TRBD1 (6 bases). In germline, CDR1 is DFQATT, CDR2 SNEGSKA (reference sequence). CDR3 length: 17 amino acids. V lost 2 bases and J lost 4, with 23 bases in between. Written as DNA, the CDR3 is TGCAGTGCTAGAAAGCCCGACAGGAGCCTCACCTTCTATGGCTACACCTTC. Encoded protein: CSARKPDRSLTFYGYTF.

As regards this clonotype: Possible read error: a much larger clone is one base away. The chain carries TRBV12-3 or TRBV12-4 and TRBJ2-1; 13 nucleotides agree with TRBD2. This CDR3 spans 14 amino acids. J was trimmed by 9 bases and V by 5 bases; bases with no gene match: 4. CDR3 region: CASSVGLAGVEQFF. The CDR3, as DNA: TGTGCCAGCAGTGTCGGACTAGCGGGAGTTGAGCAGTTCTTC.

In DNA, the CDR3 is TGCAGTGCGCAGTCGTTGACTAGCGGAGTCAATGAGCAGTTCTTC. This gives the protein CSAQSLTSGVNEQFF. The rearrangement links TRBV20-1 to TRBJ2-1, with TRBD2 identical over 9 bases. This CDR3 is built from 15 residues. Germline assignment: CDR1 DFQATT and CDR2 SNEGSKA (reference sequence). J was trimmed by 6 bases and V by 6 bases; bases with no gene match: 12.

CDR3 region: CASSLYSQGSEQYF. CDR3 sequence (DNA): TGCGCCAGCAGCCTCTACTCACAGGGGTCCGAGCAGTACTTC. V is TRBV4-1 and J is TRBJ2-5, with 7 bases lining up with TRBD1. The J call may be mistaken, given a closer DNA end match to TRBJ2-7. CDR1 and CDR2 from the germline V gene are MGHRA and YSYEKL. The CDR3 is 14 amino acids.

V is TRBV24-1 and J is TRBJ2-3, with D possibly TRBD2 on 6 matching bases. CDR3 size: 14 residues. Germline CDR1 and CDR2: KGHDR and SFDVKD. Between the trimmed V and J ends, which lost 4 bases and 4 bases, there was a span of 11 bases. The CDR3 loop reads CATSEGGQADTQYF. CDR3 coding DNA: TGTGCCACCAGTGAGGGGGGTCAAGCAGATACGCAGTATTTT.

Only a few counts were recorded for this clonotype. This may arise from a read error, as a much more abundant clone is one base away. The chain couples TRBV28 to TRBJ2-1; D is possibly TRBD2 (6 bases). The DNA end is more similar to TRBJ2-7, so the J call may be wrong. Germline lookup yields CDR1 MDHEN and CDR2 SYDVKM. The CDR3 has 16 amino acids. CDR3 bases: TGTGCCAGCAGTCCACAGGAGGGAGTCTCCTACAATGAGCAGTACTTC. This encodes CASSPQEGVSYNEQYF.

The V gene is TRBV20-1, the J gene TRBJ2-1; D is possibly TRBD2 (5 bases). The germline V gene has CDR1 DFQATT and CDR2 SNEGSKA (reference sequence). The CDR3 totals 14 residues. The V end was cut by 0 bases, the J end by 4 bases, with 10 bases between. The CDR3 DNA reads as TGCAGTGCTAGAGATCCCGGGGATTACAATGAGCAGTTCTTC. It encodes CSARDPGDYNEQFF.

This clonotype was seen ten or more times. This chain joins TRBV12-3 or TRBV12-4 and TRBJ2-1, with 10 positions matching TRBD2. The CDR3 is made up of 15 amino acids. J was trimmed by 5 bases and V by 3 bases; bases with no gene match: 4. CDR3 sequence reads: CASSLWLAGDNEQFF. For the CDR3, the DNA is TGTGCCAGCAGTTTGTGGCTAGCGGGAGACAATGAGCAGTTCTTC.